The 8 T cell receptor beta chains in this list originate from one sample, sequenced in a study of OX40 agonist ivuxolimab in advanced cancers. TCRdb's copy holds only in-frame clones and misses some; the assay was immunoSEQ multiplex PCR. The repertoire holds approximately 58,000 clones, with around 84% as singletons. This specimen was CD4+ or CD8+ T cells sorted from blood, taken in a trial of the OX40 agonist ivuxolimab. The receptors were sampled from an adult with an advanced solid tumor such as melanoma, head and neck, liver or kidney cancer.

The chain is built from TRBV28 and TRBJ2-2; D is uncertain. Per germline, CDR1 MDHEN and CDR2 SYDVKM. V dropped 5 bases and J dropped 2 bases, with 15 bases sitting between them. The CDR3 consists of 16 residues. CDR3 residues: CASSPFSPGNTGELFF. The CDR3 bases are TGTGCCAGCAGTCCTTTTAGTCCAGGCAACACCGGGGAGCTGTTTTTT.

The CDR3 region is CASSLASGGSYNEQFF. DNA for the CDR3: TGTGCCAGCAGCTTAGCTAGCGGGGGCTCCTACAATGAGCAGTTCTTC. The V and J genes are TRBV11-2 and TRBJ2-1, with 10 positions matching TRBD2. Trimming took 1 base from V and 0 from J; bases not matched to a gene: 0. The CDR3 extends over 16 amino acids. CDR1 is SGHAT, CDR2 FQNNGV, per germline.

The V gene is TRBV29-1, the J gene TRBJ2-1; 9 bases are shared with TRBD2. The germline V gene encodes CDR1 SQVTM and CDR2 ANQGSEA. With V trimmed by 6 bases and J by 7 bases, 19 bases remained unmatched. The CDR3 runs to 17 residues. DNA of the CDR3: TGCAGCGTCGCAAGATGGGAATTAGCGGGAGCTAGGAATGAGCAGTTCTTC. This codes for CSVARWELAGARNEQFF.

V and J are TRBV18 and TRBJ2-7; 9 nucleotides agree with TRBD2. The germline gives CDR1 KGHSH, CDR2 LQKENI. The J segment lost 4 bases and the V segment lost 1 base, leaving 8 bases of the junction unmatched. CDR3 length: 16 residues. The CDR3 loop is CASSPQLAGELYEQYF. The CDR3 bases are TGTGCCAGCTCACCACAGTTAGCGGGAGAACTATACGAGCAGTACTTC.

The chain has TRBV11-2 and TRBJ2-6; no definite D call. This CDR3 region has 17 residues. V was cut by 1 base and J by 11 bases, with 21 bases left in between. Germline V CDR1 and CDR2: SGHAT, FQNNGV. Written as DNA, the CDR3 is TGTGCCAGCAGCTTAGTTTACGGAGAAATCCCAATCCACGTCCTGACTTTC. As protein: CASSLVYGEIPIHVLTF.

This clone showed up just once. V is TRBV6-4 and J is TRBJ2-1; the match to TRBD2 covers 13 bases. Trimming cost V 4 bases and J 12 bases; bases outside gene matches: 3. This CDR3 region has 13 residues. Germline V CDR1 and CDR2: MRHNA, SNTAGT. CDR3 loop: CASSGTSGGTQFF. The CDR3 DNA sequence: TGTGCCAGCAGTGGGACTAGCGGGGGCACGCAGTTCTTC.

This clone was picked up a small number of times. The rearrangement links TRBV19 to TRBJ2-7; 9 positions match TRBD1. This CDR3 is built from 15 residues. Per germline, CDR1 LNHDA and CDR2 SQIVND (reference sequence). The ends lost 5 bases at V and 3 bases at J; junction bases unmatched: 8. The CDR3 here is CASSATQGASYEQYF. The CDR3 DNA reads TGTGCCAGTAGTGCCACACAGGGGGCAAGCTACGAGCAGTACTTC. The whole variable domain, filled in from reference TRBV19 and TRBJ2-7, reads DGGITQSPKYLFRKEGQNVTLSCEQNLNHDAMYWYRQDPGQGLRLIYYSQIVNDFQKGDIAEGYSVSREKKESFPLTVTSAQKNPTAFYLCASSATQGASYEQYFGPGTRLTVT.

The chain couples TRBV6-1 to TRBJ2-7; 8 nucleotides agree with TRBD2. V was clipped by 5 bases and J by 3 bases; unmatched bases: 6. The CDR3 is 14 amino acids. Germline V lookup: CDR1 MNHNS, CDR2 SASEGT. In DNA, the CDR3 is TGTGCCAGCAGTTTCACTAGCGGCAGCTACGAGCAGTACTTC. Amino acids: CASSFTSGSYEQYF.